This T cell receptor (beta chain) was captured by sequencing in a study of shared clonotypes between healthy human individuals. Study-wide points: The authors sampled blood alone, and tissue repertoires likely differ. The study found about 5% of naive CD4 clonotypes shared across four donors.

Terminally differentiated effector memory CD45RA+ cells were excluded by CCR7 positive selection of CD45RO-negative cells. Sequenced by immunoSEQ multiplex PCR; TCRdb stores in-frame clones only, minus some. The sample has about 1,900,000 clones, about 95% seen once. A note on this clone: Its antigen is still unknown. Different DNA sequences within this sample yield the same CDR3.

This CDR3 comprises 13 residues. From germline, CDR1 is SEHNR and CDR2 FQNEAQ (reference sequence). The V and J ends lost 5 bases and 2 bases respectively, with 10 bases between them. The gene calls are TRBV7-9 and TRBJ2-7, with D perhaps TRBD1 (6 bases). The receptor was derived from a young man in good health. Sample: naive CD8+ T cells sorted from blood. CDR3 nucleotides: TGTGCCAGCAGCCTTGGACAGCCCTACGAGCAGTACTTC. Amino acids: CASSLGQPYEQYF.